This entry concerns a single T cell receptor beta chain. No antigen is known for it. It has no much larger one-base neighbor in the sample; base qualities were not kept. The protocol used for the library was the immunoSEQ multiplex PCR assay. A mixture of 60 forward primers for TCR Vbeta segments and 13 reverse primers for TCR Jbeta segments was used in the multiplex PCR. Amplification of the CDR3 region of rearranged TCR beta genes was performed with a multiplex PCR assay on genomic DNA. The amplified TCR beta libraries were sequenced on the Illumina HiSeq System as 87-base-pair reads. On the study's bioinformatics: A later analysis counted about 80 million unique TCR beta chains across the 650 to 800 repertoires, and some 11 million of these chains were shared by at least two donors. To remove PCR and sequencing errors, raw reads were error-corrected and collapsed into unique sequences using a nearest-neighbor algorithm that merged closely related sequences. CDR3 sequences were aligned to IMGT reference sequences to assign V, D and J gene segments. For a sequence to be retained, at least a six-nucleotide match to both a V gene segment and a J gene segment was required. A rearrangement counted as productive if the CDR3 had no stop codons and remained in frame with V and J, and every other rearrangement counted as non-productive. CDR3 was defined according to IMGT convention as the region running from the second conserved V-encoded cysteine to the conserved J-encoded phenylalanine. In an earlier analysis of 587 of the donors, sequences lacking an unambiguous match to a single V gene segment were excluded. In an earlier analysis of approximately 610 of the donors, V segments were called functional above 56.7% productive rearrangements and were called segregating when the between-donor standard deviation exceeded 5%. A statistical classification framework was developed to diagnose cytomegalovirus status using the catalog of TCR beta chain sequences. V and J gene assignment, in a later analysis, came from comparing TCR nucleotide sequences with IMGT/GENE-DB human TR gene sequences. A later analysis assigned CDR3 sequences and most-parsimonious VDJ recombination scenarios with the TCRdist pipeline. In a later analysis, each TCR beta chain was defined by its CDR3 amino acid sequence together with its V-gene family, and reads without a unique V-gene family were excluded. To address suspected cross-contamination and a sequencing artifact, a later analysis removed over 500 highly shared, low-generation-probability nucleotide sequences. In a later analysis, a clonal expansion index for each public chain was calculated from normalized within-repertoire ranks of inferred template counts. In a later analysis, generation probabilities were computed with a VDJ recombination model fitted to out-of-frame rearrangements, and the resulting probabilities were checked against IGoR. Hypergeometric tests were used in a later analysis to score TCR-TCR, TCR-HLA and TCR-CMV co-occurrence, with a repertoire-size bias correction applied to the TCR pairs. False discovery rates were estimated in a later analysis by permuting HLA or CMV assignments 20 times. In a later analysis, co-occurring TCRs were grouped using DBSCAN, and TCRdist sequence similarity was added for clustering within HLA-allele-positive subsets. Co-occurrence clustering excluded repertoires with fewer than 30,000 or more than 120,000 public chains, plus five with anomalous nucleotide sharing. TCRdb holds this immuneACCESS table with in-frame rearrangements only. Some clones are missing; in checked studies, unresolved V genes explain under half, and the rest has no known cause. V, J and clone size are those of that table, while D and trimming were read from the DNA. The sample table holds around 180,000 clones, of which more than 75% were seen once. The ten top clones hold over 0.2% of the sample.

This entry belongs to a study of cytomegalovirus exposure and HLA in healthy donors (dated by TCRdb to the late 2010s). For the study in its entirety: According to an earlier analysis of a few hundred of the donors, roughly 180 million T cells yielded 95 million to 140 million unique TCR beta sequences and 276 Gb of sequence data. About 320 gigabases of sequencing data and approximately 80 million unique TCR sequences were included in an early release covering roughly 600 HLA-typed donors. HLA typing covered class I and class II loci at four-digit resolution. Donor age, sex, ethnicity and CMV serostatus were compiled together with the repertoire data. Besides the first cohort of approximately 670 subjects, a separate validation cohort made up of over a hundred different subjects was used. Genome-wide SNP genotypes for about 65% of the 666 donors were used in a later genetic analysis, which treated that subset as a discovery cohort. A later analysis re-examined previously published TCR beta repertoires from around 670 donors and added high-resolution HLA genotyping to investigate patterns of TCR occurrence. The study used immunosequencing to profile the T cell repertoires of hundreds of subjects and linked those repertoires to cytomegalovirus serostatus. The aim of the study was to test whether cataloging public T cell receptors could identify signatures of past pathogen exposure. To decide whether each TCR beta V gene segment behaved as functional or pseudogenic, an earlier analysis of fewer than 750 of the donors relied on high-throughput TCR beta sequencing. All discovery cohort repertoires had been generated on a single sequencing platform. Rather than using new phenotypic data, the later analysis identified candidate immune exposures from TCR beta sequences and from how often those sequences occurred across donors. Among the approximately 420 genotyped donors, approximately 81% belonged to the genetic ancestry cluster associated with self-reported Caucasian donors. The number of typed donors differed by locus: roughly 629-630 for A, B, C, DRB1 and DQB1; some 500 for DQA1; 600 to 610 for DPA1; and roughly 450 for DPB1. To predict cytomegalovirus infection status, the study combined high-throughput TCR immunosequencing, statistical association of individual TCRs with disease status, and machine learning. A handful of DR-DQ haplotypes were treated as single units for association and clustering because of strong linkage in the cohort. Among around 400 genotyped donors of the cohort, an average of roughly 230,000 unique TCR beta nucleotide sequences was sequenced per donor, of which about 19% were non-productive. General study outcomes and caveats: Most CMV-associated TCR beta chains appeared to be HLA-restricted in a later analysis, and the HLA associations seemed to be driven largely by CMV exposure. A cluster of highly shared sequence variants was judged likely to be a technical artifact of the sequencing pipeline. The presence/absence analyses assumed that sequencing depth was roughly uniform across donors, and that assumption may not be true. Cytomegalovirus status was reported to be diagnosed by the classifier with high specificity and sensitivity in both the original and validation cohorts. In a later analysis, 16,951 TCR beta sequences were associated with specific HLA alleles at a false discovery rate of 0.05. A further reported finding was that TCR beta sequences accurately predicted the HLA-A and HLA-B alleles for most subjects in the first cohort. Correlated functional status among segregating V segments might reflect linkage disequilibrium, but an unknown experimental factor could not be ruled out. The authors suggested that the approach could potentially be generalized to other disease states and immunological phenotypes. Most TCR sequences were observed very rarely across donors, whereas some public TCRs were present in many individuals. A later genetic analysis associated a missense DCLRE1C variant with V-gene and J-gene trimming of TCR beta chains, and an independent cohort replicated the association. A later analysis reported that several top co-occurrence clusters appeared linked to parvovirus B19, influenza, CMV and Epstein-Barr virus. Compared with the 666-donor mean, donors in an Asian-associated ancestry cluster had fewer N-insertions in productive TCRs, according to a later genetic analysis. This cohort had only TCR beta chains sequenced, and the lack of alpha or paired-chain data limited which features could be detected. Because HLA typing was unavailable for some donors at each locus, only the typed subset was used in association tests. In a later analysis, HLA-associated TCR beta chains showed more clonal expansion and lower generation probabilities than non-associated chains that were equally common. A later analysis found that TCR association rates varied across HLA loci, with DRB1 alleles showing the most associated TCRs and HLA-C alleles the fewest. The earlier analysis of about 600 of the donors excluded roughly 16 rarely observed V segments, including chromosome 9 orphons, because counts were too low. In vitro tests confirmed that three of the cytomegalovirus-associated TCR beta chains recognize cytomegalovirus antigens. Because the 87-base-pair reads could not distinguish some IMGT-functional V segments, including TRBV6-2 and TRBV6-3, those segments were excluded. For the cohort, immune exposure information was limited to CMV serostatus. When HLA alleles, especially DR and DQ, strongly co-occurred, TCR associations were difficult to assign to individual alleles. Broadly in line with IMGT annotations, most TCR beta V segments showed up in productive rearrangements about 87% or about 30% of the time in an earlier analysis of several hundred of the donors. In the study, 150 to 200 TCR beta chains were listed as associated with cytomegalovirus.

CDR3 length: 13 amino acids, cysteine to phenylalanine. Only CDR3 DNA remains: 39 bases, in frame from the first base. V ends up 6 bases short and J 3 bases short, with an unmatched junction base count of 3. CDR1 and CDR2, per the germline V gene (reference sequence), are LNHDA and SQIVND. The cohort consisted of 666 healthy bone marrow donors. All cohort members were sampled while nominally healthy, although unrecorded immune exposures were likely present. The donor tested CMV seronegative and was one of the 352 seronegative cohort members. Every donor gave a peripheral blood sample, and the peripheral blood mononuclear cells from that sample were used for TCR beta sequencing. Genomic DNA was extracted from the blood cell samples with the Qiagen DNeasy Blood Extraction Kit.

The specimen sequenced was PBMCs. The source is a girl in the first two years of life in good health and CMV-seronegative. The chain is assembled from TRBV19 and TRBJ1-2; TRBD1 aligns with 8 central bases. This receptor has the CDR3 CASSQTGDYGYTF. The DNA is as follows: TGTGCCAGTAGCCAGACAGGGGACTATGGCTACACCTTC.